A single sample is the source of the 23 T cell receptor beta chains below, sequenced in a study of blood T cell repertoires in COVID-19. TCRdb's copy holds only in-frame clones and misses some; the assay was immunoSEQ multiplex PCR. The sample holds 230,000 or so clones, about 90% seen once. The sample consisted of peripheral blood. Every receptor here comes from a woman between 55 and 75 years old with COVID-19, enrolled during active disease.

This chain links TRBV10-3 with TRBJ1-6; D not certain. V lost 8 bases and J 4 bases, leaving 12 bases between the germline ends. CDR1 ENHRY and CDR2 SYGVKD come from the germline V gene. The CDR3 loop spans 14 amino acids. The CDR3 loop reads CAIGITIYNSPLHF. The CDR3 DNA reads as TGTGCCATCGGCATAACAATTTATAATTCACCCCTCCACTTT.

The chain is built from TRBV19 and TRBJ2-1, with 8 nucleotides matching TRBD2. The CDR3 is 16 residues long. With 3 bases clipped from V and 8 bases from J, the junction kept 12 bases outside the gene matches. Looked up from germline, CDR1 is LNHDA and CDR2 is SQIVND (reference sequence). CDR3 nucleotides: TGTGCCAGTAGTATGCTACCCGGGGGGGTACAAGATGAGCAGTTCTTC. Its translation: CASSMLPGGVQDEQFF.

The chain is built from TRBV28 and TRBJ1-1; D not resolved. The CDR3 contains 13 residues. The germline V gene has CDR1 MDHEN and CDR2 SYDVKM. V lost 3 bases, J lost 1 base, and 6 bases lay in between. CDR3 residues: CASSFLRNTEAFF. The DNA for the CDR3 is TGTGCCAGCAGTTTTTTGAGGAACACTGAAGCTTTCTTT.

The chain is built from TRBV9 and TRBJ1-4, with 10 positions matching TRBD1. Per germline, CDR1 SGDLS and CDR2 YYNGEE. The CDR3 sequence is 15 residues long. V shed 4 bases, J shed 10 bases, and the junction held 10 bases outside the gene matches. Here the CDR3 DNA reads TGTGCCAGCAGCCCCCGCGGGACAGGGGTCGTAAAACTGTTTTTT. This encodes CASSPRGTGVVKLFF.

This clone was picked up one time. The CDR3: CASSHGGDEQYF. CDR3 bases: TGTGCCAGCAGTCACGGCGGGGACGAGCAGTACTTC. The chain couples TRBV6-5 to TRBJ2-7; tentatively, D is TRBD2 (6 bases). Germline V gene data show CDR1 as MNHEY and CDR2 as SVGAGI. CDR3 length equals 12 residues. V shed 5 bases and J shed 5 bases, with 10 bases lying between them.

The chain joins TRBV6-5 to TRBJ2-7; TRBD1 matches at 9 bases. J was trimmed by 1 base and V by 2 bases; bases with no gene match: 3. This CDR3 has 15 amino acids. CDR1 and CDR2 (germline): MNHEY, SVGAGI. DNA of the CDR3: TGTGCCAGCAGTTACGGGACAGGGTCTTCCTACGAGCAGTACTTC. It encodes CASSYGTGSSYEQYF.

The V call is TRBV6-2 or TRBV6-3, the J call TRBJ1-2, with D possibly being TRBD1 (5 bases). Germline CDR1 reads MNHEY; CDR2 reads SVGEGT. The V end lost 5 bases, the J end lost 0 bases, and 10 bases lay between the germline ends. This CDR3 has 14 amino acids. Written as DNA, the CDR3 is TGTGCCAGCAGTCACCTGACAGCTAACTATGGCTACACCTTC. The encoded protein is CASSHLTANYGYTF.

The CDR3 nucleotides read TGCGCCAGCAGCGAATCCGGGACAGTTGACACCATATATTTT. Translating it yields CASSESGTVDTIYF. The genes are TRBV5-1 and TRBJ1-3; the match to TRBD1 covers 7 bases. V lost 4 bases to trimming and J lost 8 bases; unmatched junction nucleotides: 9. CDR3 size: 14 residues. Looked up from germline, CDR1 is SGHRS and CDR2 is YFSETQ.

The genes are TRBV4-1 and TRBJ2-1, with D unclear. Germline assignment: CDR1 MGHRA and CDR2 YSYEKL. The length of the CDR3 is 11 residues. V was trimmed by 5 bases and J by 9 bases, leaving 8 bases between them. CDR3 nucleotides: TGCGCCAGCAGCAGTTCGGGTGAGCAGTTCTTC. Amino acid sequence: CASSSSGEQFF.

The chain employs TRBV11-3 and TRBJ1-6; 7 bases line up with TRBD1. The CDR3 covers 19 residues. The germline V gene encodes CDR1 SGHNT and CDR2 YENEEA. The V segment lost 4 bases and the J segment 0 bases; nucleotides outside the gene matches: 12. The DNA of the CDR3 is TGTGCCAGCAGCTCAGGCAGATTCAGGGGGAGCTCCTATAATTCACCCCTCCACTTT. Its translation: CASSSGRFRGSSYNSPLHF. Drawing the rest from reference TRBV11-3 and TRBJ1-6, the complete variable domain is EAGVVQSPRYKIIEKKQPVAFWCNPISGHNTLYWYLQNLGQGPELLIRYENEEAVDDSQLPKDRFSAERLKGVDSTLKIQPAELGDSAVYLCASSSGRFRGSSYNSPLHFGNGTRLTVT.

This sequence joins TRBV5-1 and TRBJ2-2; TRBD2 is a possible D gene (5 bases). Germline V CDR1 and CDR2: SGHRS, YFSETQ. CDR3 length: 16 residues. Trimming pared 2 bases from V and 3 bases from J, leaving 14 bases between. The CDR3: CASSFAGPRDTGELFF. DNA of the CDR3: TGCGCCAGCAGCTTTGCCGGGCCGCGGGACACCGGGGAGCTGTTTTTT. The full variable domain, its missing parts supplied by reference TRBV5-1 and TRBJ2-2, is KAGVTQTPRYLIKTRGQQVTLSCSPISGHRSVSWYQQTPGQGLQFLFEYFSETQRNKGNFPGRFSGRQFSNSRSEMNVSTLELGDSALYLCASSFAGPRDTGELFFGEGSRLTVL.

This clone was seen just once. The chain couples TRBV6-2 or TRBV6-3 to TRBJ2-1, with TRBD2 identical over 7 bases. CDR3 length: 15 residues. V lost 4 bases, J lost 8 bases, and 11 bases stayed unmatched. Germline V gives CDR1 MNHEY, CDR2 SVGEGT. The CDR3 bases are TGTGCCAGCAGTTGGGGGGGGATCGTATCGGATGAGCAGTTCTTC. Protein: CASSWGGIVSDEQFF.

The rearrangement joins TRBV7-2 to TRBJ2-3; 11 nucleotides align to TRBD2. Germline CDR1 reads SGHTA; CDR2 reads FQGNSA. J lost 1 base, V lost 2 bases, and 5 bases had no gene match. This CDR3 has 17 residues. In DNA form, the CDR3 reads TGTGCCAGCAGCTTATACCCGACTAGCGGGGGCACAGATACGCAGTATTTT. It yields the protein CASSLYPTSGGTDTQYF.

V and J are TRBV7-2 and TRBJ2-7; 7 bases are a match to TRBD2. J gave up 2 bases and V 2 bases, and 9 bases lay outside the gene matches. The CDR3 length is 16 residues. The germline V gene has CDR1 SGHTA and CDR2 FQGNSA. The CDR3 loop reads CASSLFGRGNAYEQYF. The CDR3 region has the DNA TGTGCCAGCAGCTTATTTGGGAGGGGAAATGCCTACGAGCAGTACTTC.

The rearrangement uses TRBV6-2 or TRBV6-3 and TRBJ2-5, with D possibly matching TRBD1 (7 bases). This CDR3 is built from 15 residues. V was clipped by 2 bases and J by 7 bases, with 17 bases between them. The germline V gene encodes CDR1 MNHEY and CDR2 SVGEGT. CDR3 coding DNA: TGTGCCAGCAGTTACCGGAGGGGGCGAGAGGCGACCCAGTACTTC. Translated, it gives CASSYRRGREATQYF.

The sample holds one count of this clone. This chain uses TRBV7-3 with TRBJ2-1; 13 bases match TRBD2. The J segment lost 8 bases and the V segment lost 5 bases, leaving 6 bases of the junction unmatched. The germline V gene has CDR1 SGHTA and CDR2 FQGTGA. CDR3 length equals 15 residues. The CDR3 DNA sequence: TGTGCCAGCAGCCCCACTAGCGGGGGGGCCGATGAGCAGTTCTTC. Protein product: CASSPTSGGADEQFF.

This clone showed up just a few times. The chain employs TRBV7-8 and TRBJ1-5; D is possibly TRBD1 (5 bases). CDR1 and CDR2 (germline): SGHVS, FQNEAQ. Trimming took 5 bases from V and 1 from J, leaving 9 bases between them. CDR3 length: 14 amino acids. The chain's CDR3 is CASSTRTSNQPQHF. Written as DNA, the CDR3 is TGTGCCAGCAGCACCAGGACAAGCAATCAGCCCCAGCATTTT. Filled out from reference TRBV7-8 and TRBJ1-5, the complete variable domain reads GAGVSQSPRYKVAKRGQDVALRCDPISGHVSLFWYQQALGQGPEFLTYFQNEAQLDKSGLPSDRFFAERPEGSVSTLKIQRTQQEDSAVYLCASSTRTSNQPQHFGDGTRLSIL.

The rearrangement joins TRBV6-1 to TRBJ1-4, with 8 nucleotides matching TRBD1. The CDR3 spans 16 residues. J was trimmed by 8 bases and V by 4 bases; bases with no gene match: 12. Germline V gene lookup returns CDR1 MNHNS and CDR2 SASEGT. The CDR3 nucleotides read TGTGCCAGCAGTGGGGGAGGCAGGGGGCTAGGGGAAAAACTGTTTTTT. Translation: CASSGGGRGLGEKLFF.

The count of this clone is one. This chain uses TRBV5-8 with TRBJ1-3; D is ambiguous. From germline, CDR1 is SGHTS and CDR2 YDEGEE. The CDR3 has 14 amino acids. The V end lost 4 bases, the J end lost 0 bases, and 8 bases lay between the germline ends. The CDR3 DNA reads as TGTGCCAGCAGCCTACAGCCCTCTGGAAACACCATATATTTT. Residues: CASSLQPSGNTIYF.

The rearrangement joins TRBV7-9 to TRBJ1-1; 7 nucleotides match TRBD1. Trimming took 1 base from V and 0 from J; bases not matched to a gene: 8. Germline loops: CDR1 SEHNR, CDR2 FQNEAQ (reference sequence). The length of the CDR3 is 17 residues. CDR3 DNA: TGTGCCAGCAGCTTAGAACCGGGGCAGGGGGTGAACACTGAAGCTTTCTTT. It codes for CASSLEPGQGVNTEAFF.

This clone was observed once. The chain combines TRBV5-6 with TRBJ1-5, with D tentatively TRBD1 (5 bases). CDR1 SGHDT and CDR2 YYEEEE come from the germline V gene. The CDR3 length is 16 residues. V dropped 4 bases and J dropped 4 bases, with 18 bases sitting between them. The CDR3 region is CASSPLGGGSNQPQHF. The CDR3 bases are TGTGCCAGCAGCCCCCTGGGCGGGGGTTCTAATCAGCCCCAGCATTTT. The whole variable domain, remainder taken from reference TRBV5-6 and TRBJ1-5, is DAGVTQSPTHLIKTRGQQVTLRCSPKSGHDTVSWYQQALGQGPQFIFQYYEEEERQRGNFPDRFSGHQFPNYSSELNVNALLLGDSALYLCASSPLGGGSNQPQHFGDGTRLSIL.

The CDR3 DNA follows: TGTGCCAGCAGCCTCAGGGATCAGCCCCAGCATTTT. Translation gives CASSLRDQPQHF. The rearrangement links TRBV7-8 to TRBJ1-5; TRBD1 might be the D (5 bases). There are 12 residues in the CDR3. Per germline, CDR1 SGHVS and CDR2 FQNEAQ. Deletions cut 5 bases from V and 5 bases from J, with 7 bases between. The full variable domain, completed using reference TRBV7-8 and TRBJ1-5, is GAGVSQSPRYKVAKRGQDVALRCDPISGHVSLFWYQQALGQGPEFLTYFQNEAQLDKSGLPSDRFFAERPEGSVSTLKIQRTQQEDSAVYLCASSLRDQPQHFGDGTRLSIL.

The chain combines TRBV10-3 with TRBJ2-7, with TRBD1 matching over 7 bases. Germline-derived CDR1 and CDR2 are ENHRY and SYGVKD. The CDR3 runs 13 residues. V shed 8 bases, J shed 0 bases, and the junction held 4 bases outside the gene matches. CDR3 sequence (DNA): TGTGCCATCCGGGCAGGGGGCTCCTACGAGCAGTACTTC. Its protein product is CAIRAGGSYEQYF.